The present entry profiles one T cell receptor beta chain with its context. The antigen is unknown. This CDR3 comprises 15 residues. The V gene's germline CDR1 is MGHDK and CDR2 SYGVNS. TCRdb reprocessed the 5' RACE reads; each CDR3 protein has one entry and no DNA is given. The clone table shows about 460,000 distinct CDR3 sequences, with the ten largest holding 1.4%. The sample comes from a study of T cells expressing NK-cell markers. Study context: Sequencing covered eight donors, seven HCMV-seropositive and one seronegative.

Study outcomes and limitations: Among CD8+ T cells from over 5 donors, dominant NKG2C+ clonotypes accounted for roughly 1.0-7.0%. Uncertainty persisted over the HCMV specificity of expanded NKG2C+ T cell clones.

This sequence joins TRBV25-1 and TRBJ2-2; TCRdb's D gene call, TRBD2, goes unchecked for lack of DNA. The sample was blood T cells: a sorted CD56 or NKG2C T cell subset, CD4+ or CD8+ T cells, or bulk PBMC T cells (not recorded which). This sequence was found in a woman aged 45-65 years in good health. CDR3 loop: CASSQTSGWSGELFF.